This TCR beta chain was observed in a study of cytomegalovirus exposure and HLA in healthy donors. Study observations and caveats: Most likely, a cluster of highly shared sequence variants arose as a sequencing artifact. Immune exposure was documented only through CMV serostatus. Across donors, presence/absence analyses took sequencing depth to be roughly uniform.

Healthy bone marrow donors supplied every sample. This CDR3 has 15 amino acids. The ends lost 3 bases at V and 4 bases at J; junction bases unmatched: 4. Germline CDR1 MNHEY, CDR2 SVGAGI. This clone was seen once. Its matching antigen is unknown. PCR primers comprised 60 Vbeta and 13 Jbeta primers. The table came from immunoSEQ multiplex PCR; TCRdb's copy has only in-frame clones and leaves some out. The data show about 120,000 clones, with roughly 69% seen just once and 2% to 2.5% held by the top ten. This receptor was obtained from a woman in her twenties or thirties in good health and CMV-seronegative. V and J are TRBV6-5 and TRBJ2-1; 9 nucleotides match TRBD2. Sequenced sample: PBMCs. The CDR3 region has the DNA TGTGCCAGCAGTTATGCGGCGGGAGGGTACAATGAGCAGTTCTTC. It translates to CASSYAAGGYNEQFF.